Shown below are 28 T cell receptor beta chains from a single sample sequenced in a study of OX40 agonist ivuxolimab in advanced cancers. TCRdb keeps only in-frame clones here, not all; method: immunoSEQ multiplex PCR. The data show 24,000 or so clones, with roughly three quarters seen just once and around 13% held by the top ten. The sample consisted of CD4+ or CD8+ T cells sorted from blood, taken in a trial of the OX40 agonist ivuxolimab. Source of these receptors: an adult with an advanced solid tumor such as melanoma, head and neck, liver or kidney cancer.

This chain joins TRBV11-2 and TRBJ1-2; 8 bases fit TRBD1. V shed 6 bases and J 6 bases; nucleotides not matched to a gene: 15. This CDR3 contains 16 residues. The V gene's germline CDR1 is SGHAT and CDR2 FQNNGV. The CDR3 nucleotides are TGTGCCAGCAGTCTAGACCTTACCGGGACAGGAGATGGCTACACCTTC. This translates into CASSLDLTGTGDGYTF.

The chain links TRBV19 to TRBJ1-2; a weak D match, TRBD1 (6 bases). The CDR3 is 13 amino acids. Germline CDR1 reads LNHDA; CDR2 reads SQIVND (reference sequence). Trimming shortened V by 5 bases and J by 4 bases, and 11 bases separated the two germline ends. CDR3 region: CASSPTGLYGYTF. The CDR3 DNA reads as TGTGCCAGTAGTCCGACAGGCCTCTATGGCTACACCTTC.

The genes are TRBV2 and TRBJ2-3, with D possibly called TRBD1 or TRBD2 (5 bases each). The CDR3 has 15 residues. Per the germline V gene, CDR1 is SNHLY and CDR2 is FYNNEI. V was pared by 2 bases and J by 4 bases, with 13 bases between. CDR3 DNA sequence: TGTGCCAGCAGTGAAATTGGGGGTGGGGCAGATACGCAGTATTTT. Its translation: CASSEIGGGADTQYF.

This clone was recorded once. A junction end diverges from the germline sequence, so it may reflect a read error. This sequence joins TRBV7-9 and TRBJ2-2, with D perhaps TRBD2 (6 bases). Germline V gene sequence: CDR1 SEHNR, CDR2 FQNEAQ (reference sequence). The CDR3 spans 17 residues. The CDR3 bases are TGTGCCAGCAGTTTAGCGGACGGTCACACGAACACCGGGGAGCTGTTTTTT. Protein product: CASSLADGHTNTGELFF.

This chain connects TRBV4-1 to TRBJ1-5; D is unresolved. Germline V gene data show CDR1 as MGHRA and CDR2 as YSYEKL. V was shortened by 1 base and J by 3 bases, with 16 bases between the two germline ends. The CDR3 is made up of 17 amino acids. The CDR3 bases are TGCGCCAGCAGCCAAGCGTGGAGTCCGGAAGCCAATCAGCCCCAGCATTTT. This codes for CASSQAWSPEANQPQHF.

This clone came up a few times. V and J are TRBV4-1 and TRBJ2-2; 8 nucleotides match TRBD2. V dropped 11 bases and J dropped 4; count of bases not matched to a gene: 9. CDR1 is MGHRA, CDR2 YSYEKL, per germline. The CDR3 contains 14 residues. CDR3 in DNA: TGCGCCGGCCGGGAGGGAACGAGCACCGGGGAGCTGTTTTTT. Amino acid sequence: CAGREGTSTGELFF.

This CDR3 is CASSLGTDNTEAFF. The CDR3 DNA follows: TGTGCCAGCAGTTTAGGGACTGATAACACTGAAGCTTTCTTT. The chain couples TRBV28 to TRBJ1-1; D may be TRBD1 (5 bases). Germline V gene lookup returns CDR1 MDHEN and CDR2 SYDVKM. V lost 2 bases and J lost 2, with 9 bases in between. There are 14 residues in the CDR3.

This rearrangement joins TRBV28 to TRBJ1-5, with TRBD1 as a possible D gene (5 bases). CDR1 and CDR2 (germline): MDHEN, SYDVKM. CDR3 length: 13 amino acids. V was trimmed by 10 bases and J by 4 bases, leaving 14 bases between them. This CDR3 reads CATERQSNQPQHF. In nucleotides, the CDR3 is TGTGCCACTGAACGACAGAGTAATCAGCCCCAGCATTTT.

This clone was seen a single time. V is TRBV30 and J is TRBJ1-1; 9 bases fit TRBD1. The germline CDR1 and CDR2 sequences are GTSNPN and SVGIG (reference sequence). V shed 5 bases, J shed 0 bases, and the junction held 7 bases outside the gene matches. The CDR3 spans 15 residues. The CDR3 nucleotides read TGTGCCTGGGAGAGACAGGGGGGCGTGAACACTGAAGCTTTCTTT. Amino acid sequence: CAWERQGGVNTEAFF.

The CDR3 DNA sequence: TGCGCCAGCAGTGAGGAGGGATACACTGAAGCTTTCTTT. Translating it yields CASSEEGYTEAFF. The gene calls are TRBV10-2 and TRBJ1-1; D ambiguous. In germline, CDR1 is WSHSY, CDR2 SAAADI. There are 13 residues in the CDR3. V was shortened by 2 bases and J by 3 bases, with 7 bases between the two germline ends.

The chain joins TRBV19 to TRBJ2-7, with TRBD1 matching 8 bases. This CDR3 has 13 amino acids. Germline V gene data show CDR1 as LNHDA and CDR2 as SQIVND (reference sequence). J gave up 2 bases and V 5 bases, and 2 bases lay outside the gene matches. CDR3 coding DNA: TGTGCCAGTAGTCGGGACAGGACCTACGAGCAGTACTTC. Protein product: CASSRDRTYEQYF.

This chain uses TRBV7-8 with TRBJ2-2, with 7 bases identical to TRBD2. CDR1 SGHVS and CDR2 FQNEAQ come from the germline V gene. The V segment lost 5 bases and the J segment 5 bases; nucleotides outside the gene matches: 8. This CDR3 has 15 amino acids. The CDR3 nucleotides read TGTGCCAGCAGCCCCCGCGGGGGAGGTACCGGGGAGCTGTTTTTT. Translation gives CASSPRGGGTGELFF.

The chain employs TRBV5-1 and TRBJ2-1; 11 bases fit TRBD2. CDR1 SGHRS and CDR2 YFSETQ come from the germline V gene. Trimming at V came to 4 bases and at J to 3 bases, leaving 9 bases not matched to a gene. This CDR3 spans 17 amino acids. CDR3 sequence (DNA): TGCGCCAGCAGCCTGAAGACTAGCGGGGATCACTACAATGAGCAGTTCTTC. Translated, it gives CASSLKTSGDHYNEQFF.

The genes are TRBV6-4 and TRBJ2-3, with D possibly being TRBD2 (5 bases). Germline V gene lookup returns CDR1 MRHNA and CDR2 SNTAGT. The V end was cut by 7 bases, the J end by 2 bases, with 22 bases between. This CDR3 is 17 amino acids long. This chain's CDR3 is CASMETAASWATDTQYF. In DNA form, the CDR3 reads TGTGCCAGCATGGAAACGGCGGCTAGCTGGGCCACAGATACGCAGTATTTT.

The rearrangement joins TRBV6-6 to TRBJ2-1; D not resolved. Germline loops: CDR1 MNHNY, CDR2 SVGAGI (reference sequence). The V end was cut by 8 bases, the J end by 5 bases, with 13 bases between. This CDR3 is built from 13 residues. As DNA, the CDR3 is TGTGCCAGCGAATCCTGGACCAACAATGAGCAGTTCTTC. This encodes CASESWTNNEQFF.

The V gene is TRBV7-7, the J gene TRBJ2-3, with a weak D call TRBD1 (6 bases). V was trimmed by 3 bases and J by 6 bases, leaving 10 bases between them. CDR1 and CDR2 from the germline V gene are SSHAT and FNYEAQ (reference sequence). The CDR3 is 13 residues long. The CDR3 nucleotides are TGTGCCAGCAGCTTTACAGGGAGTGATACGCAGTATTTT. This encodes CASSFTGSDTQYF.

The count of this clone is one. This chain connects TRBV7-6 to TRBJ2-7, with D possibly TRBD1 on 6 matching bases. In germline, CDR1 is SGHVS, CDR2 FNYEAQ. CDR3 size: 14 residues. V shed 5 bases and J shed 1 base, with 12 bases lying between them. The CDR3 DNA follows: TGTGCCAGCAGCGTAGAGGACAGATCCTACGAGCAGTACTTC. Translating gives CASSVEDRSYEQYF.

This chain joins TRBV5-8 and TRBJ2-1; 7 positions match TRBD1. Germline CDR1 reads SGHTS; CDR2 reads YDEGEE. V gave up 4 bases and J gave up 4 bases; unmatched junction bases: 5. CDR3 length: 14 amino acids. CDR3 loop: CASSLQGLYNEQFF. The DNA for the CDR3 is TGTGCCAGCAGCCTACAGGGGCTGTACAATGAGCAGTTCTTC. Together with reference TRBV5-8 and TRBJ2-1, the CDR3 gives the full variable domain: EAGVTQSPTHLIKTRGQQATLRCSPISGHTSVYWYQQALGLGLQFLLWYDEGEERNRGNFPPRFSGRQFPNYSSELNVNALELEDSALYLCASSLQGLYNEQFFGPGTRLTVL.

The J gene is TRBJ2-7, the V gene TRBV6-1, with D perhaps matching TRBD2 (5 bases). CDR3 length: 13 residues. V lost 1 base and J 3 bases, leaving 7 bases between the germline ends. CDR1 is MNHNS, CDR2 SASEGT, per germline. The DNA of the CDR3 is TGTGCCAGCAGTGAAGGAGGACTCTACGAGCAGTACTTC. Encoded protein: CASSEGGLYEQYF.

This clone has more than one count but fewer than ten. Here the CDR3 DNA reads TGCAGTGCTTTGAACCAAGAGACCCAGTACTTC. Its protein product is CSALNQETQYF. The chain has TRBV20-1 and TRBJ2-5; D unclear. The length of the CDR3 is 11 residues. Trimming shortened V by 5 bases and J by 0 bases, and 4 bases separated the two germline ends. The germline CDR1 and CDR2 sequences are DFQATT and SNEGSKA (reference sequence).

V and J are TRBV6-6 and TRBJ1-2, with 9 bases aligning to TRBD1. V shed 7 bases, J shed 5 bases, and the junction held 5 bases outside the gene matches. The CDR3 totals 13 residues. The germline V gene has CDR1 MNHNY and CDR2 SVGAGI (reference sequence). The CDR3 DNA reads as TGTGCCAGCACCACAGGGGGCCGGTATGGCTACACCTTC. It is translated as CASTTGGRYGYTF.

This clone has a handful of counts. The V gene is TRBV5-1, the J gene TRBJ2-7; 8 nucleotides line up with TRBD1. After removal of 7 bases from V and 6 bases from J, the junction contained 9 bases not matched to a gene. CDR3 length equals 13 residues. CDR1 is SGHRS and CDR2 is YFSETQ in the germline V gene. The CDR3 region has the DNA TGCGCCAGCCTAGCCCCAGGGGGCAGCGAGCAGTACTTC. It translates to CASLAPGGSEQYF.

The V and J genes are TRBV5-1 and TRBJ1-1; D is unresolved. V was trimmed by 3 bases and J by 1 base, leaving 13 bases between them. The CDR3 is made up of 15 amino acids. Per the germline V gene, CDR1 is SGHRS and CDR2 is YFSETQ. This CDR3 is CASSSFSATNTEAFF. The CDR3 region has the DNA TGCGCCAGCAGCTCCTTCTCGGCCACGAACACTGAAGCTTTCTTT.

This chain connects TRBV14 to TRBJ2-1; 9 bases align to TRBD2. J was trimmed by 4 bases and V by 3 bases; bases with no gene match: 7. The CDR3 contains 16 residues. Germline-derived CDR1 and CDR2 are SGHDN and FVKESK. In DNA, the CDR3 is TGTGCCAGCAGCCACGCTCTAGCGGGGAGATACAATGAGCAGTTCTTC. Translated: CASSHALAGRYNEQFF.

V and J are TRBV25-1 and TRBJ1-1; the D is unclear. Germline V gene lookup returns CDR1 MGHDK and CDR2 SYGVNS. The CDR3 has 13 residues. The V gene lost 3 bases and the J gene lost 6 bases, with 11 bases spanning the gap. This chain's CDR3 is CASSDVVSSEAFF. The CDR3 DNA reads TGTGCCAGCAGTGACGTAGTAAGCTCTGAAGCTTTCTTT. Full variable domain (rest looked up from reference TRBV25-1 and TRBJ1-1): EADIYQTPRYLVIGTGKKITLECSQTMGHDKMYWYQQDPGMELHLIHYSYGVNSTEKGDLSSESTVSRIRTEHFPLTLESARPSHTSQYLCASSDVVSSEAFFGQGTRLTVV.

V and J are TRBV5-1 and TRBJ1-1, with D perhaps matching TRBD1 (5 bases). Trimming left V 0 bases short and J 7 bases short, with 16 bases between. This CDR3 is built from 15 residues. CDR1 is SGHRS, CDR2 YFSETQ, per germline. The CDR3 spells CASSLVEGQAGEAFF. CDR3 in DNA: TGCGCCAGCAGCTTGGTGGAGGGGCAGGCGGGTGAAGCTTTCTTT.

V usage is TRBV6-1 and J usage is TRBJ1-6; D ambiguous. The CDR3 consists of 11 residues. The V gene's germline CDR1 is MNHNS and CDR2 SASEGT. The V and J ends lost 7 bases and 5 bases respectively, with 3 bases between them. The CDR3 reads CASTDNSPLHF. The CDR3 bases are TGTGCCAGCACGGATAATTCACCCCTCCACTTT.

This clone was seen only once. The J gene is TRBJ2-2, the V gene TRBV11-2, with 15 bases that match TRBD2. This CDR3 is built from 18 residues. Germline V gene sequence: CDR1 SGHAT, CDR2 FQNNGV. V dropped 5 bases and J dropped 3; count of bases not matched to a gene: 7. CDR3 DNA: TGTGCCAGCAGCGGACTAGCGGGGGGGCTAGGGGACACCGGGGAGCTGTTTTTT. Amino acid sequence: CASSGLAGGLGDTGELFF.